The 7 T cell receptor beta chains given below trace back to one sample, sequenced in a study of T-cell reconstitution after alpha-beta-depleted transplantation in children (dated by TCRdb to about 2016). The library relied on PCR. The sequencer was an Illumina HiSeq 2500. TCR libraries were prepared with molecular barcoding, using unique molecular identifiers to normalize TCRbeta repertoire quantification. TCRdb itself trimmed the public reads at Q25 with fastp, ran MiXCR and retained productive beta chains. Every entry covers one CDR3 protein and lists the most common genes and DNA from its rows. Within this sample are hundreds of thousands of distinct CDR3 sequences, with around a sixth of them counted one time only. About 1.1% of the sample is in the top ten clones. The source was PBMCs from the stem cell graft donor, collected from the stem cell graft. The source of these receptors is a human donor who donated a stem cell graft to a child with acute myeloid leukemia.

The gene calls are TRBV27 and TRBJ2-1, with D perhaps matching TRBD1 or TRBD2 (6 bases each). V was clipped by 4 bases and J by 4 bases, with 20 bases between them. The CDR3 sequence is 17 residues long. CDR1 and CDR2 from the germline V gene are MNHEY and SMNVEV (reference sequence). Here the CDR3 DNA reads TGTGCCAGCAGTTCATCTAGTATGGGGGGCGGGTACAATGAGCAGTTCTTC. Amino acid sequence: CASSSSSMGGGYNEQFF.

This clonotype was seen ten or more times. V and J are TRBV20-1 and TRBJ2-7, with 7 bases identical to TRBD1. This CDR3 has 14 amino acids. V dropped 1 base and J dropped 0; count of bases not matched to a gene: 3. Looked up from germline, CDR1 is DFQATT and CDR2 is SNEGSKA (reference sequence). The CDR3 DNA reads as TGCAGTGCTAGAGGGGGGACAGTCTCCTACGAGCAGTACTTC. The encoded protein is CSARGGTVSYEQYF.

The sample holds a few counts of this clonotype. This chain uses TRBV5-1 with TRBJ1-1; maybe TRBD1 (5 bases). The CDR3 has 17 residues. Germline-derived CDR1 and CDR2 are SGHRS and YFSETQ. V gave up 0 bases and J gave up 0 bases, with 15 bases separating them. DNA of the CDR3: TGCGCCAGCAGCTTGGCGGGACCGCGGGCCTTGAACACTGAAGCTTTCTTT. Its protein product is CASSLAGPRALNTEAFF.

This clonotype was detected many times. V is TRBV12-3 or TRBV12-4 and J is TRBJ2-1, with unresolved D. This CDR3 region has 13 residues. Trimming cost V 5 bases and J 5 bases, with 10 bases left between them. The CDR3 here is CASSKVRDNEQFF. The DNA for the CDR3 is TGTGCCAGCAGTAAGGTTCGGGACAATGAGCAGTTCTTC.

At least ten counts were recorded for this clonotype. The chain links TRBV7-2 to TRBJ1-5; no reliable D call. Trimming stripped 3 bases from V and 4 bases from J, with 13 bases between. The length of the CDR3 is 15 residues. The germline gives CDR1 SGHTA, CDR2 FQGNSA. Here the CDR3 reads CASSFHPQPNQPQHF. CDR3 nucleotides: TGTGCCAGCAGCTTTCATCCGCAACCAAATCAGCCCCAGCATTTT.

This clonotype was picked up many times. V usage is TRBV6-5 and J usage is TRBJ1-6; D gene unclear. Germline V CDR1 and CDR2: MNHEY, SVGAGI. The length of the CDR3 is 14 residues. V was clipped by 9 bases and J by 8 bases, with 17 bases between them. CDR3 region: CASRTGEIYSPLHF. As DNA, the CDR3 is TGTGCCAGTCGAACCGGGGAAATCTATTCACCCCTCCACTTT.

This clonotype was recorded many times. The rearrangement joins TRBV20-1 to TRBJ2-5; D is undetermined. V lost 0 bases to trimming and J lost 3 bases, with 5 bases between them. The germline gives CDR1 DFQATT, CDR2 SNEGSKA (reference sequence). The CDR3 consists of 12 residues. In DNA, the CDR3 is TGCAGTGCTAGAGAGTCGAAAGAGACCCAGTACTTC. Amino acid sequence: CSARESKETQYF.